The clone carrying this TCR beta chain showed up just a few times. Its antigen is not identified. Germline V CDR1 and CDR2: LGHNA, YNFKEQ. The CDR3 length is 15 residues. The V gene lost 0 bases and the J gene lost 4 bases, with 9 bases spanning the gap. Several immunoSEQ 96-well plates shared each subset's DNA, each plate a replicate. TCRdb's copy holds only in-frame clones and misses some; the assay was immunoSEQ multiplex PCR. The table records 2 million to 2.5 million clones, approximately 90% of them present only once. These data belong to a study of shared clonotypes between healthy human individuals. Findings of the study overall: Investigators collected only blood, and repertoires in tissues likely differ.

The source is a man aged 18-30 years in good health. Some clones in this sample may be carry-over from other donors' samples. The rearrangement links TRBV4-2 to TRBJ1-4; D is unresolved. The material sequenced was naive CD4+ T cells from PBMCs. Subset denoted: CD45RA+ positively selected. CDR3 loop: CASSQEQSFNEKLFF. CDR3 bases: TGTGCCAGCAGCCAAGAGCAAAGCTTTAATGAAAAACTGTTTTTT.